Below are 5 T cell receptor beta chains sequenced from a single sample in a study of T cells in Graves' hyperthyroidism and ophthalmopathy. Template material for amplifying TCR beta CDR3 regions consisted of RNA transcripts. During a first-round RT-PCR of the TCR CDR3, the HTBI primer set was used. TCRdb reprocessed the multiplex PCR reads with MiXCR, giving one entry per CDR3 protein. The table lists a few hundred thousand distinct CDR3 sequences, approximately 15% of them singletons. The sample taken for sequencing was blood. The receptors were gathered from a woman aged 18-35 years with Graves' hyperthyroidism.

This sequence joins TRBV4-1 and TRBJ2-1; no reliable D call. CDR3 length equals 15 residues. Germline loops: CDR1 MGHRA, CDR2 YSYEKL. Trimming took off 1 base at V and 8 bases at J, with 15 bases between the two ends. CDR3 in DNA: TGCGCCAGCAGCCAAGTCTCCGAATTTATGGATGAGCAGTTCTTC. Its protein is CASSQVSEFMDEQFF.

Many counts were recorded for this clonotype. The gene calls are TRBV7-2 and TRBJ1-1; D remains ambiguous. Looked up from germline, CDR1 is SGHTA and CDR2 is FQGNSA. This CDR3 is built from 14 residues. The V end lost 5 bases, the J end lost 3 bases, and 13 bases lay between the germline ends. In nucleotides, the CDR3 is TGTGCCAGCAGCCCCACTGCAGGTGACACTGAAGCTTTCTTT. As protein: CASSPTAGDTEAFF.

This clonotype showed up just a few times. CDR3 DNA sequence: TGTGCCAGCAGTTTGTGGTCGGGGGACATTCAGTACTTC. This sequence encodes CASSLWSGDIQYF. The chain joins TRBV28 to TRBJ2-4; D is perhaps TRBD2 (6 bases). The CDR3 runs to 13 residues. V shed 3 bases and J shed 8 bases, with 11 bases lying between them. In germline, CDR1 is MDHEN, CDR2 SYDVKM.

In this sample, this clonotype turned up many times. This chain connects TRBV29-1 to TRBJ1-1; maybe TRBD1 (6 bases). Trimming stripped 0 bases from V and 5 bases from J, with 16 bases between. CDR1 is SQVTM, CDR2 ANQGSEA, per germline. The CDR3 is made up of 15 amino acids. The CDR3 loop is CSVEDEGGRRTEAFF. CDR3 DNA: TGCAGCGTTGAAGATGAAGGGGGGCGTAGAACTGAAGCTTTCTTT.

The sample holds many counts of this clonotype. The J gene is TRBJ1-1, the V gene TRBV20-1, with 12 bases identical to TRBD1. The CDR3 runs 14 residues. From germline, CDR1 is DFQATT and CDR2 SNEGSKA (reference sequence). CDR3 bases: TGCAGCTGGGACAGGGGGCGTGGGAGGGCTGAAGCTTTCTTT. Its translation: CSWDRGRGRAEAFF.